These 17 T cell receptor beta chains were all obtained from the same sample, sequenced in a study of CD8 T cells in Susac syndrome. Random hexamers primed reverse transcription of 0.5 to 1 ug RNA. TCRdb re-derived calls from the immunoSEQ multiplex PCR reads in MiXCR, one entry per CDR3 protein. The repertoire holds approximately 230,000 distinct CDR3 sequences, over 85% seen once, with around 0.07% in the top ten. Sequenced input: CD4+ T cells from PBMCs. These receptors came from a human donor with multiple sclerosis.

The gene calls are TRBV10-3 and TRBJ1-1; tentatively, D is TRBD1 (5 bases). CDR1 is ENHRY and CDR2 is SYGVKD in the germline V gene. V gave up 10 bases and J gave up 2 bases, with 14 bases separating them. The CDR3 is 13 residues long. This CDR3 is CATRDGSNTEAFF. For the CDR3, the DNA is TGTGCCACCCGGGACGGCTCCAACACTGAAGCTTTCTTT.

The chain recombines TRBV6-5 with TRBJ2-4; 8 nucleotides line up with TRBD2. The junction had 6 bases not matched to a gene; V was cut back by 6 bases and J by 2 bases. CDR3 length equals 15 residues. Germline V CDR1 and CDR2: MNHEY, SVGAGI. CDR3 protein: CASRRSGSSKNIQYF. DNA of the CDR3: TGTGCCAGCAGAAGAAGCGGGAGTTCCAAAAACATTCAGTACTTC.

This sequence joins TRBV4-1 and TRBJ2-1; D is unclear. V lost 0 bases, J lost 3 bases, and 6 bases lay in between. The CDR3 runs to 14 residues. From germline, CDR1 is MGHRA and CDR2 YSYEKL. Here the CDR3 reads CASSQEGYYNEQFF. The CDR3 bases are TGCGCCAGCAGCCAAGAAGGATACTACAATGAGCAGTTCTTC.

The chain joins TRBV28 to TRBJ2-4; D is perhaps TRBD1 or TRBD2 (5 bases each). V lost 8 bases, J lost 2 bases, and 13 bases lay in between. Germline-derived CDR1 and CDR2 are MDHEN and SYDVKM. This CDR3 contains 14 residues. This chain's CDR3 is CASDAGGTKNIQYF. The CDR3 region has the DNA TGTGCCAGCGACGCTGGGGGTACCAAAAACATTCAGTACTTC.

The V gene is TRBV18, the J gene TRBJ1-3, with D uncertain. The V and J ends lost 3 bases and 6 bases respectively, with 12 bases between them. Germline V gene data show CDR1 as KGHSH and CDR2 as LQKENI. The CDR3 has 14 amino acids. The DNA of the CDR3 is TGTGCCAGCTCACCGAAGGGAGAAACAAACACCATATATTTT. Encoded protein: CASSPKGETNTIYF.

The chain uses TRBV18 and TRBJ2-1, with D perhaps matching TRBD1 (6 bases). Germline V CDR1 and CDR2: KGHSH, LQKENI. The CDR3 loop spans 14 amino acids. The V end was cut by 5 bases, the J end by 8 bases, with 16 bases between. CDR3 in DNA: TGTGCCAGCTCATTCAATCACAGGGACGATGAGCAGTTCTTC. Its protein is CASSFNHRDDEQFF.

The genes are TRBV11-3 and TRBJ2-1, with TRBD2 matching over 7 bases. This CDR3 spans 14 amino acids. Unmatched junction bases numbered 7, after V lost 4 bases and J lost 7 bases. Germline assignment: CDR1 SGHNT and CDR2 YENEEA. The CDR3 coding sequence is TGTGCCAGCAGCTCCGGACTAGGGGAAAATGAGCAGTTCTTC. Amino acid sequence: CASSSGLGENEQFF.

The chain carries TRBV2 and TRBJ2-1, with 8 bases that match TRBD1. This CDR3 spans 16 amino acids. The J segment lost 6 bases and the V segment lost 4 bases, leaving 11 bases of the junction unmatched. Germline CDR1 is SNHLY and CDR2 is FYNNEI. CDR3 amino acids: CASSANPGRGPNEQFF. In DNA, the CDR3 is TGTGCCAGCAGTGCCAACCCTGGCAGGGGGCCCAATGAGCAGTTCTTC.

The V call is TRBV5-1, the J call TRBJ2-5; perhaps TRBD2 as D (6 bases). Per the germline V gene, CDR1 is SGHRS and CDR2 is YFSETQ. CDR3 size: 16 residues. Deletions cut 0 bases from V and 7 bases from J, with 19 bases between. CDR3 protein: CASSLAAAREAGTQYF. DNA for the CDR3: TGCGCCAGCAGCTTGGCCGCGGCCAGGGAGGCCGGGACCCAGTACTTC.

The gene calls are TRBV30 and TRBJ1-5; perhaps TRBD1 as D (6 bases). The ends were cut back, 2 bases at V and 5 bases at J, with 13 bases in the middle. Germline V gene lookup returns CDR1 GTSNPN and CDR2 SVGIG (reference sequence). The CDR3 has 14 residues. CDR3 nucleotides: TGTGCCTGGAGTCAACAGGGTGGGGATCAGCCCCAGCATTTT. Translation gives CAWSQQGGDQPQHF.

The gene calls are TRBV11-2 and TRBJ1-1; D gene unclear. V gave up 3 bases and J gave up 4 bases, with 6 bases separating them. Germline CDR1 is SGHAT and CDR2 is FQNNGV. This CDR3 is built from 12 residues. CDR3 in amino acids: CASSFPGTEAFF. The CDR3 bases are TGTGCCAGCAGCTTCCCGGGCACTGAAGCTTTCTTT.

This chain links TRBV29-1 with TRBJ1-2; TRBD1 might be the D (6 bases). CDR3 length: 16 residues. The germline CDR1 and CDR2 sequences are SQVTM and ANQGSEA. Trimming removed 0 bases at V and 8 bases at J, with 22 bases between. As DNA, the CDR3 is TGCAGCGTTGAAGATCAGGACAGTAGGGCCCAGGGGGGCTACACCTTC. This sequence encodes CSVEDQDSRAQGGYTF.

This clonotype was observed a few times. CDR3 amino acids: CASSSRTGTGNTEAFF. DNA of the CDR3: TGTGCCAGCAGTTCACGAACCGGGACAGGGAACACTGAAGCTTTCTTT. The chain employs TRBV6-5 and TRBJ1-1; 8 bases line up with TRBD1. CDR3 length: 16 residues. Germline CDR1 reads MNHEY; CDR2 reads SVGAGI. Trimming at V came to 4 bases and at J to 1 base, leaving 8 bases not matched to a gene.

The chain has TRBV7-3 and TRBJ2-5; D is possibly TRBD2 (6 bases). The V gene lost 2 bases and the J gene lost 3 bases, with 7 bases spanning the gap. The CDR3 is 13 residues long. Germline-derived CDR1 and CDR2 are SGHTA and FQGTGA. The CDR3 DNA sequence: TGTGCCAGCAGCTTATGGGGGGAAGAGACCCAGTACTTC. This sequence encodes CASSLWGEETQYF.

The rearrangement links TRBV19 to TRBJ1-5; TRBD1 matches at 11 bases. After removal of 4 bases from V and 7 bases from J, the junction contained 6 bases not matched to a gene. The CDR3 spans 15 residues. CDR1 and CDR2 (germline): LNHDA, SQIVND (reference sequence). The CDR3 coding sequence is TGTGCCAGTAGTACCGGGACAGGGGGAGGACAGCCCCAGCATTTT. It yields the protein CASSTGTGGGQPQHF.

The rearrangement joins TRBV6-6 to TRBJ1-4; D not resolved. V gave up 6 bases and J gave up 8 bases, with 22 bases separating them. The germline V gene has CDR1 MNHNY and CDR2 SVGAGI (reference sequence). The CDR3 has 16 residues. CDR3 bases: TGTGCCAGCAGATACCGGGCCGAATACCGGAGGGAAAAACTGTTTTTT. Protein sequence: CASRYRAEYRREKLFF.

The CDR3 spells CASSPSRGAAEAFF. The CDR3 DNA reads TGTGCCAGCAGCCCTTCGAGGGGGGCAGCTGAAGCTTTCTTT. The V call is TRBV7-3, the J call TRBJ1-1; maybe TRBD1 (6 bases). There are 14 residues in the CDR3. Germline V gene lookup returns CDR1 SGHTA and CDR2 FQGTGA. V lost 5 bases to trimming and J lost 6 bases, with 16 bases between them. Filled out from reference TRBV7-3 and TRBJ1-1, the complete variable domain reads GAGVSQTPSNKVTEKGKYVELRCDPISGHTALYWYRQSLGQGPEFLIYFQGTGAADDSGLPNDRFFAVRPEGSVSTLKIQRTERGDSAVYLCASSPSRGAAEAFFGQGTRLTVV.